These 6 T cell receptor beta chains originate from one sample sequenced in a study of shared clonotypes between healthy human individuals. Terminally differentiated effector memory CD45RA+ cells were excluded by CCR7 positive selection of CD45RO-negative cells. Libraries were prepared by immunoSEQ multiplex PCR; TCRdb keeps only in-frame clonotypes and omits some of them. This sample has more than 2 million clones, with about 95% found just once. Source material: naive CD8+ T cells sorted from blood. These receptors were taken from a man in his late teens or twenties in good health.

The chain is built from TRBV5-1 and TRBJ1-2, with a weak D call TRBD1 (6 bases). V was trimmed by 0 bases and J by 4 bases, leaving 10 bases between them. This CDR3 has 14 residues. Germline V CDR1 and CDR2: SGHRS, YFSETQ. Here the CDR3 reads CASSLAETGYGYTF. CDR3 in DNA: TGCGCCAGCAGCTTGGCTGAGACAGGCTATGGCTACACCTTC.

The chain has TRBV19 and TRBJ2-7, with no clear D. There are 13 residues in the CDR3. Germline V gene data show CDR1 as LNHDA and CDR2 as SQIVND (reference sequence). The V and J ends lost 6 bases and 1 base respectively, with 10 bases between them. The DNA for the CDR3 is TGTGCCAGTAGCCCTTTGGGGTCCTACGAGCAGTACTTC. Translated, it gives CASSPLGSYEQYF.

V gene TRBV13 combines with J gene TRBJ1-2; D remains unclear. The germline V and J ends were trimmed by 0 bases and 3 bases, with 14 bases remaining between them. The germline V gene has CDR1 PRHDT and CDR2 FYEKMQ (reference sequence). CDR3 length equals 16 residues. CDR3 DNA sequence: TGTGCCAGCAGCTTAGGCTCCGGTCCAGAGGACTATGGCTACACCTTC. This sequence encodes CASSLGSGPEDYGYTF.

DNA of the CDR3: TGTGCCAGCAGCCGTCCAGGCTTGAACACTGAAGCTTTCTTT. Translated: CASSRPGLNTEAFF. This chain connects TRBV6-5 to TRBJ1-1; D not certain. V lost 6 bases, J lost 0 bases, and 11 bases lay in between. The length of the CDR3 is 14 residues. Germline CDR1 is MNHEY and CDR2 is SVGAGI.

The chain is built from TRBV27 and TRBJ1-1; no clear D gene. V lost 4 bases and J 1 base, leaving 10 bases between the germline ends. The germline V gene encodes CDR1 MNHEY and CDR2 SMNVEV (reference sequence). This CDR3 has 14 amino acids. The CDR3 loop is CASSSNSKNTEAFF. Here the CDR3 DNA reads TGTGCCAGCAGTTCCAACTCTAAGAACACTGAAGCTTTCTTT.

Turning to this clone: The DNA is left out, because the CDR3 cannot be placed on it with certainty; the CDR3 is given as TCRdb lists it. CDR3 protein: CASSWTELNTEAFFGQGTVSLF. This rearrangement joins TRBV28 to TRBJ1-1; no DNA check was done on the table's D call, TRBD1. Counting both end residues, the CDR3 totals 22 amino acids. Per germline, CDR1 MDHEN and CDR2 SYDVKM.